This TCR beta chain was identified during a study of lymphopenia after photon versus proton radiotherapy. TCRdb's table, derived via immunoSEQ multiplex PCR, lists solely in-frame clones and lacks some. The sample has 39,000 or so clones; approximately 90% are singletons. Trimming cost V 6 bases and J 7 bases, with 21 bases left between them. Germline lookup yields CDR1 MNHEY and CDR2 SMNVEV (reference sequence). The CDR3 spans 15 residues. Broader study findings: Proton therapy kept repertoires fairly stable, unlike photons, which gained effector/memory cells.

Concerning this clone itself: The antigen is not known.

Material: peripheral blood, obtained from a patient treated with photon-based radiotherapy. The chain has TRBV27 and TRBJ1-2, with D tentatively TRBD1 (5 bases). The clonotype originates from a man in his 60s with cholangiocarcinoma. CDR3 region: CASRGHSTTDSGYTF. The CDR3 nucleotides read TGTGCCAGCAGAGGGCATTCCACTACCGACAGTGGCTACACCTTC.